The 21 T cell receptor beta chains in this list originate from one sample, sequenced in a study of CD8 T cells in ankylosing spondylitis. TCRdb reprocessed the 5' RACE reads via MiXCR and lists one record per CDR3 protein. The sample consists of 700,000 or so distinct CDR3 sequences, roughly 19% of them appearing once. General study findings and limits: In ankylosing spondylitis blood, a motif of roughly eight highly homologous TCR beta variants appeared characteristic.

These receptors are not linked to any known antigen. Sequenced input: blood, either unsorted or a sorted T cell fraction (not recorded which). These TCRs come from a male donor with ankylosing spondylitis.

This clonotype was seen a few times. The chain recombines TRBV7-9 with TRBJ2-1; 14 nucleotides agree with TRBD2. The length of the CDR3 is 16 residues. Trimming cost V 5 bases and J 5 bases; bases outside gene matches: 5. From germline, CDR1 is SEHNR and CDR2 FQNEAQ (reference sequence). CDR3 sequence: CASSPGLAGVDNEQFF. CDR3 sequence (DNA): TGTGCCAGCAGCCCGGGACTAGCGGGAGTTGACAATGAGCAGTTCTTC.

This clonotype has just one count. The CDR3 spells CASRQQGLSYNEQFF. CDR3 DNA: TGTGCCAGCAGACAACAGGGACTCTCCTACAATGAGCAGTTCTTC. This rearrangement joins TRBV6-1 to TRBJ2-1; D tentatively reads TRBD1 or TRBD2 (6 bases each). The germline V gene has CDR1 MNHNS and CDR2 SASEGT. The CDR3 totals 15 residues. The ends were cut back, 6 bases at V and 0 bases at J, with 12 bases in the middle.

This chain joins TRBV4-3 and TRBJ2-3, with 11 bases fitting TRBD2. With V trimmed by 3 bases and J by 5 bases, 1 base remained unmatched. Germline CDR1 is LGHNA and CDR2 is YSLEER. The CDR3 is made up of 14 amino acids. The CDR3: CASSQTSGKDTQYF. In DNA, the CDR3 is TGCGCCAGCAGCCAGACTAGCGGGAAAGATACGCAGTATTTT.

This clonotype appeared a single time. The CDR3 loop reads CASSPKLRYGYTF. The CDR3 DNA follows: TGTGCCAGCAGTCCCAAACTGAGATATGGCTACACCTTC. This chain connects TRBV12-3 or TRBV12-4 to TRBJ1-2, with unresolved D. Trimming pared 5 bases from V and 5 bases from J, leaving 12 bases between. This CDR3 is 13 amino acids long.

This clonotype was counted ten times or more. The chain joins TRBV24-1 to TRBJ1-2, with 11 bases fitting TRBD1. V lost 3 bases, J lost 10 bases, and 6 bases stayed unmatched. The V gene's germline CDR1 is KGHDR and CDR2 SFDVKD. There are 14 residues in the CDR3. CDR3 in DNA: TGTGCCACCAGTGATGGATGGACAGGGGGCGTCTACACCTTC. Translation: CATSDGWTGGVYTF.

V gene TRBV10-3 combines with J gene TRBJ1-1; D remains unclear. V shed 4 bases and J shed 1 base, with 7 bases lying between them. CDR3 size: 13 residues. Germline CDR1 ENHRY, CDR2 SYGVKD. The CDR3: CAISGTWNTEAFF. Here the CDR3 DNA reads TGTGCCATCAGTGGGACGTGGAACACTGAAGCTTTCTTT.

The sample holds a few counts of this clonotype. The chain is built from TRBV7-9 and TRBJ2-1, with 9 bases that match TRBD1. Germline CDR1 reads SEHNR; CDR2 reads FQNEAQ (reference sequence). Germline trimming cut 5 bases from V and 4 bases from J; bases unmatched to any gene: 6. The CDR3 loop spans 15 amino acids. This CDR3 is CASSLTGGGYNEQFF. The CDR3 DNA reads TGTGCCAGCAGCCTAACAGGGGGCGGGTACAATGAGCAGTTCTTC.

The chain couples TRBV20-1 to TRBJ2-7; 7 nucleotides align to TRBD1. The CDR3 is 12 amino acids. The germline V gene has CDR1 DFQATT and CDR2 SNEGSKA (reference sequence). The trim removed 6 bases at V and 6 bases at J, leaving 8 bases unmatched. This CDR3 is CSARKTGPEQYF. Written as DNA, the CDR3 is TGCAGTGCCCGTAAGACAGGGCCCGAGCAGTACTTC.

The chain couples TRBV7-9 to TRBJ2-3; 9 nucleotides agree with TRBD2. V was clipped by 3 bases and J by 1 base; unmatched bases: 5. CDR3 length equals 16 residues. Looked up from germline, CDR1 is SEHNR and CDR2 is FQNEAQ (reference sequence). The CDR3 bases are TGTGCCAGCAGCTTCAGCCCTAGCGGGGGCACAGATACGCAGTATTTT. Protein: CASSFSPSGGTDTQYF.

The V and J genes are TRBV24-1 and TRBJ2-7; the D gene is possibly TRBD2 (7 bases). Per germline, CDR1 KGHDR and CDR2 SFDVKD. Trimming pared 1 base from V and 4 bases from J, leaving 19 bases between. The length of the CDR3 is 17 residues. CDR3 protein: CATSDFPGGFFIYEQYF. CDR3 DNA: TGTGCCACCAGTGATTTTCCGGGGGGCTTTTTCATTTACGAGCAGTACTTC.

The V and J genes are TRBV29-1 and TRBJ2-1; 7 bases fit TRBD1. CDR3 size: 12 residues. Germline V gene lookup returns CDR1 SQVTM and CDR2 ANQGSEA. With V trimmed by 8 bases and J by 7 bases, 8 bases remained unmatched. The CDR3 spells CSTYLQGNEQFF. The CDR3 DNA follows: TGCAGCACCTACCTACAGGGGAATGAGCAGTTCTTC.

The V call is TRBV20-1, the J call TRBJ1-2; 10 nucleotides line up with TRBD1. Germline values: CDR1 DFQATT, CDR2 SNEGSKA (reference sequence). Trimming cost V 1 base and J 5 bases; bases outside gene matches: 4. The CDR3 runs to 14 residues. CDR3 sequence reads: CSARGTGGEYGYTF. CDR3 sequence (DNA): TGCAGTGCTAGAGGGACAGGGGGAGAGTATGGCTACACCTTC.

This clonotype was seen repeatedly, ten times or more. The J gene is TRBJ2-7, the V gene TRBV7-2; TRBD2 aligns across 7 bases. The CDR3 consists of 15 residues. The germline gives CDR1 SGHTA, CDR2 FQGNSA. Germline trimming cut 0 bases from V and 3 bases from J; bases unmatched to any gene: 5. The CDR3 DNA sequence: TGTGCCAGCAGCTTAGCGGGCGGGAGTGTCTACGAGCAGTACTTC. This gives the protein CASSLAGGSVYEQYF.

This clonotype came up many times. This sequence joins TRBV5-1 and TRBJ2-7; tentative D call: TRBD2 (5 bases). Trimming cost V 2 bases and J 5 bases, with 20 bases left between them. The CDR3 spans 16 residues. The germline V gene has CDR1 SGHRS and CDR2 YFSETQ. The CDR3 reads CASSFGVGSDFDEQYF. The CDR3 DNA is TGCGCCAGCAGCTTCGGGGTTGGCTCGGACTTCGACGAGCAGTACTTC.

This chain's CDR3 is CASSDLFERETQYF. The CDR3 region has the DNA TGTGCCAGCAGTGACCTCTTCGAACGAGAGACCCAGTACTTC. This chain links TRBV25-1 with TRBJ2-5; D gene ambiguous. V lost 3 bases to trimming and J lost 4 bases, with 12 bases between them. CDR3 length equals 14 residues. Germline lookup yields CDR1 MGHDK and CDR2 SYGVNS.

This clonotype has a handful of counts. V and J are TRBV7-2 and TRBJ1-6; 7 bases match TRBD1. Germline V gene sequence: CDR1 SGHTA, CDR2 FQGNSA. With 3 bases clipped from V and 9 bases from J, the junction kept 5 bases outside the gene matches. This CDR3 has 14 amino acids. The CDR3: CASSFRDSLSPLHF. CDR3 nucleotide sequence: TGTGCCAGCAGCTTCCGGGACAGCCTTTCACCCCTCCACTTT.

This clonotype was found a few times. The chain carries TRBV5-1 and TRBJ2-5; D possibly corresponds to TRBD1 (6 bases). This CDR3 has 14 residues. Germline V gene sequence: CDR1 SGHRS, CDR2 YFSETQ. Trimming stripped 3 bases from V and 3 bases from J, with 12 bases between. The CDR3 region is CASSSQGLEETQYF. As DNA, the CDR3 is TGCGCCAGCAGCTCACAGGGTTTAGAAGAGACCCAGTACTTC.

This chain links TRBV29-1 with TRBJ1-2, with 12 bases aligning to TRBD1. There are 15 residues in the CDR3. V dropped 4 bases and J dropped 7; count of bases not matched to a gene: 10. Germline CDR1 is SQVTM and CDR2 is ANQGSEA. The CDR3 here is CSVGDRGRNVLGYTF. The CDR3, as DNA: TGCAGCGTTGGGGACAGGGGGCGGAATGTTCTTGGCTACACCTTC. Full variable domain (remainder filled in from reference TRBV29-1 and TRBJ1-2): SAVISQKPSRDICQRGTSLTIQCQVDSQVTMMFWYRQQPGQSLTLIATANQGSEATYESGFVIDKFPISRPNLTFSTLTVSNMSPEDSSIYLCSVGDRGRNVLGYTFGSGTRLTVV.

This clonotype was seen only a few times. This chain uses TRBV18 with TRBJ2-4; 8 bases are a match to TRBD1. The J segment lost 2 bases and the V segment lost 3 bases, leaving 3 bases of the junction unmatched. The germline CDR1 and CDR2 sequences are KGHSH and LQKENI. This CDR3 is built from 15 residues. The CDR3 bases are TGTGCCAGCTCACCGACAGGGGTGCCCAAAAACATTCAGTACTTC. It translates to CASSPTGVPKNIQYF.

This clonotype was seen a handful of times. The gene calls are TRBV20-1 and TRBJ2-2; D uncertain. Germline V lookup: CDR1 DFQATT, CDR2 SNEGSKA (reference sequence). With 6 bases removed from V and 4 bases from J, the gap between germline ends came to 18 bases. This CDR3 has 15 amino acids. The CDR3 DNA follows: TGCAGTGCCGGTTCGGTGCAGCCATCCACCGGGGAGCTGTTTTTT. Protein sequence: CSAGSVQPSTGELFF.

This clonotype was counted only a few times. The chain employs TRBV3-1 and TRBJ1-1, with D possibly TRBD1 on 6 matching bases. V lost 2 bases and J 6 bases, leaving 16 bases between the germline ends. Germline loops: CDR1 LGHDT, CDR2 YNNKEL (reference sequence). The CDR3 has 15 residues. The CDR3, as DNA: TGTGCCAGCAGCCAAACCCGAGGGGGTAACGCTGAAGCTTTCTTT. Its translation is CASSQTRGGNAEAFF.